This TCR beta chain originates from a study of control samples from healthy donors and cancer patients. This CDR3 is built from 14 residues. Germline CDR1 SGHRS, CDR2 YFSETQ. Trimming removed 0 bases at V and 2 bases at J, with 8 bases between. Measured with immunoSEQ multiplex PCR; TCRdb has only the in-frame clones, and not every one. The sample has about 69,000 clones; roughly 86% are singletons. The sequence was obtained from a man in his 60s with lung cancer. Sequencing used PBMCs. The gene calls are TRBV5-1 and TRBJ2-5, with no clear D. The CDR3 DNA reads TGCGCCAGCAGCTTGGAAGGCAGACAAGAGACCCAGTACTTC. Its translation: CASSLEGRQETQYF.